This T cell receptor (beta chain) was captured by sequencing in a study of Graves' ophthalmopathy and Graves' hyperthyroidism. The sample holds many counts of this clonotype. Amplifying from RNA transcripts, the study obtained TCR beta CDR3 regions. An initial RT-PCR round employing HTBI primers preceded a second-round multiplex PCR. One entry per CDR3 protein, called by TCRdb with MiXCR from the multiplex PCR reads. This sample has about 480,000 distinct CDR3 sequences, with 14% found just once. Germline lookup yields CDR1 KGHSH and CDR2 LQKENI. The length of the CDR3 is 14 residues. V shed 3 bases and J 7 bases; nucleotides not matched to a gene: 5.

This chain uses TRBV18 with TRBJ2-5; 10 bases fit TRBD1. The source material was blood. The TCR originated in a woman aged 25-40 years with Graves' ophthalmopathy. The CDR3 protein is CASSPDRGFGTQYF. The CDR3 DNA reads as TGTGCCAGCTCACCGGACAGGGGGTTCGGGACCCAGTACTTC. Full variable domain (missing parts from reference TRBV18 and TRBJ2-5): NAGVMQNPRHLVRRRGQEARLRCSPMKGHSHVYWYRQLPEEGLKFMVYLQKENIIDESGMPKERFSAEFPKEGPSILRIQQVVRGDSAAYFCASSPDRGFGTQYFGPGTRLLVL.